This entry lists 11 T cell receptor beta chains sequenced from one sample in a study of blood T cells in healthy people across ages. A second PCR, run for about 7 to 12 cycles, used a sample-barcoded 5' primer plus a J-beta primer mix. TCRdb re-called the 5' RACE reads with MiXCR, one entry per CDR3 protein. The sample comprises about 900,000 distinct CDR3 sequences, under 50% of which are singletons, and around 15% rests with the top ten. The specimen was blood. The source of these receptors is a man aged 25 to 45 in good health.

The chain joins TRBV12-3 or TRBV12-4 to TRBJ1-2; D gene ambiguous. V was shortened by 6 bases and J by 8 bases, with 19 bases between the two germline ends. CDR3 length: 14 residues. The CDR3 nucleotides are TGTGCCAGCAGCCCGGATCCTTACCCTAGCGGCTACACCTTC. Translating gives CASSPDPYPSGYTF.

On this clonotype: A much bigger clone sits one base away, suggesting this may be a read error. In DNA, the CDR3 is TGCGCCAGCAGCTCGGAACTAGCCTCCTCCTACGAGCAGTACTTC. Protein: CASSSELASSYEQYF. The rearrangement joins TRBV5-1 to TRBJ2-5; tentatively, D is TRBD2 (6 bases). Matching the DNA end better, TRBJ2-7 makes the J call doubtful. This CDR3 spans 15 amino acids. Germline CDR1 and CDR2: SGHRS and YFSETQ.

The V and J genes are TRBV5-1 and TRBJ1-2, with a weak D call TRBD1 (5 bases). The CDR3 is made up of 16 amino acids. V was trimmed by 4 bases and J by 4 bases, leaving 20 bases between them. Per germline, CDR1 SGHRS and CDR2 YFSETQ. The CDR3 bases are TGCGCCAGCAGCCCTTGGGGGGGTCGCGACCTCTATGGCTACACCTTC. Amino acid sequence: CASSPWGGRDLYGYTF.

Only a few counts were recorded for this clonotype. The chain employs TRBV29-1 and TRBJ2-2; 7 bases map to TRBD2. Germline V lookup: CDR1 SQVTM, CDR2 ANQGSEA. V dropped 4 bases and J dropped 2; count of bases not matched to a gene: 7. The CDR3 runs 15 residues. The CDR3 bases are TGCAGCGTTGTCACCGGGGGGTTCAACACCGGGGAGCTGTTTTTT. It translates to CSVVTGGFNTGELFF.

This clonotype was picked up many times. The rearrangement links TRBV29-1 to TRBJ2-7; D might be TRBD1 (6 bases). Trimming took off 1 base at V and 3 bases at J, with 13 bases between the two ends. The CDR3 spans 14 residues. Looked up from germline, CDR1 is SQVTM and CDR2 is ANQGSEA. CDR3: CSVEVALGGYEQYF. The CDR3 region has the DNA TGCAGCGTTGAAGTTGCGCTAGGGGGCTACGAGCAGTACTTC.

In its sample, this clonotype was seen a few times. The V call is TRBV2, the J call TRBJ2-7; TRBD1 matches at 10 bases. CDR1 is SNHLY and CDR2 is FYNNEI in the germline V gene. After removal of 6 bases from V and 6 bases from J, the junction contained 11 bases not matched to a gene. The CDR3 consists of 15 residues. The CDR3 DNA is TGTGCCAGCAGAGCTACCGGGACAGGGGCGGGCGAGCAGTACTTC. Its protein product is CASRATGTGAGEQYF.

V and J are TRBV7-2 and TRBJ2-7; possible D gene TRBD2, 6 bases. The V end lost 3 bases, the J end lost 1 base, and 10 bases lay between the germline ends. The CDR3 covers 14 residues. Germline values: CDR1 SGHTA, CDR2 FQGNSA. The CDR3 DNA reads as TGTGCCAGCAGCTTGGAGACTAGGTCCTACGAGCAGTACTTC. Its protein is CASSLETRSYEQYF.

The chain employs TRBV28 and TRBJ1-2; 8 positions match TRBD1. The length of the CDR3 is 14 residues. The V and J ends lost 5 bases and 8 bases, in that order; junction bases with no gene match: 10. CDR1 and CDR2 from the germline V gene are MDHEN and SYDVKM. CDR3 DNA sequence: TGTGCCAGCAGTGGGACAGGATCTCACTTCGGCTACACCTTC. It translates to CASSGTGSHFGYTF.

The genes are TRBV6-1 and TRBJ2-7; the D gene is possibly TRBD1 (5 bases). The CDR3 contains 14 residues. Trimming stripped 5 bases from V and 3 bases from J, with 14 bases between. The germline V gene has CDR1 MNHNS and CDR2 SASEGT. Here the CDR3 reads CASSLLRADYEQYF. The CDR3 region has the DNA TGTGCCAGCAGTCTTCTCAGGGCGGACTACGAGCAGTACTTC.

The V call is TRBV6-1, the J call TRBJ2-3; TRBD1 might be the D (6 bases). This CDR3 is 16 amino acids long. The germline CDR1 and CDR2 sequences are MNHNS and SASEGT. V shed 5 bases and J shed 6 bases, with 21 bases lying between them. CDR3 DNA sequence: TGTGCCAGCAGTAGTCACAGGGAAATGGGCCCGGATACGCAGTATTTT. It translates to CASSSHREMGPDTQYF.

The sample holds a few counts of this clonotype. DNA for the CDR3: TGTGCCAGCAGGTCGGAGGGGCGGGTGCATCGGAATGAGCAGTTCTTC. This codes for CASRSEGRVHRNEQFF. The chain carries TRBV3-1 and TRBJ2-1, with D maybe TRBD2 (6 bases). Germline CDR1 and CDR2: LGHDT and YNNKEL (reference sequence). This CDR3 has 16 amino acids. V lost 6 bases, J lost 7 bases, and 22 bases lay in between.